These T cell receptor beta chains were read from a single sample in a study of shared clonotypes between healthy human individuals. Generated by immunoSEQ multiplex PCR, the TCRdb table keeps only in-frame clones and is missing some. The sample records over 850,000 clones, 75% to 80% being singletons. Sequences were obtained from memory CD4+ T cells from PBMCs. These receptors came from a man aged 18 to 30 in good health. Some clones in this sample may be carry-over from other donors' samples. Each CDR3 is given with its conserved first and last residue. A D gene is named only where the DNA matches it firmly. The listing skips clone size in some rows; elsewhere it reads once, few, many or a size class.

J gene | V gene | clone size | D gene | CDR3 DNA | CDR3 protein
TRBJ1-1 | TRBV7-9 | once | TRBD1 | TGTGCCAGCAGCTCATACAGGGAGGGGGCCACTGAAGCTTTCTTT | CASSSYREGATEAFF
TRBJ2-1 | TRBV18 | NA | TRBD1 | TGTGCCAGCTCACTACAGGTCTACAGGGGGTACTCTGAGCAGTTCTTC | CASSLQVYRGYSEQFF
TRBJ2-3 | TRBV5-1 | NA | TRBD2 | TGCGCCAGCAACCAGCTAGCGGGAGGGCCAGATACGCAGTATTTT | CASNQLAGGPDTQYF
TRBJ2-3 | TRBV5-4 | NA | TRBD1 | TGTGCCAGCAGCTTGGGGGGACAGGGGGCGACAGATACGCAGTATTTT | CASSLGGQGATDTQYF
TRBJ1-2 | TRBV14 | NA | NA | TGTGCCAGCAGCCAAATGAAGGGGTATGGCTACACCTTC | CASSQMKGYGYTF
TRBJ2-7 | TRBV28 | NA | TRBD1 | TGTGCCAGCAGTTTCCCCCCCGGGACAGGGGACGCCTACGAGCAGTACTTC | CASSFPPGTGDAYEQYF
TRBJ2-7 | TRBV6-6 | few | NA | TGTGCCAGCAGTTTAAATCGGGACTTAATATCCTACGAGCAGTACTTC | CASSLNRDLISYEQYF
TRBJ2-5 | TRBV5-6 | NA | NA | TGTGCCAGCAGCTTGGGCTTGGTAAGAGTAGAGACCCAGTACTTC | CASSLGLVRVETQYF
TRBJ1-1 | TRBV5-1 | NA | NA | TGCGCCAGCAGCTTGGAAGCCTCGAACACTGAAGCTTTCTTT | CASSLEASNTEAFF
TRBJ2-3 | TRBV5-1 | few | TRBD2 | TGCGCCAGCAGCTTCAGCCGGCTAGCGGACACAGATACGCAGTATTTT | CASSFSRLADTDTQYF